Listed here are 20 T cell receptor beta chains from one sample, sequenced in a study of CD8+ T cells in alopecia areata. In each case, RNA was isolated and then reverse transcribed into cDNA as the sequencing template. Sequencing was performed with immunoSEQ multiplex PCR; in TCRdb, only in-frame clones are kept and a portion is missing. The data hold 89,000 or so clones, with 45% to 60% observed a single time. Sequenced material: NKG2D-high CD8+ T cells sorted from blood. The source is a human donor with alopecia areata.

In DNA, the CDR3 is TGCGCCAGCAGCTTGGTCGGACAGGGAGTATACGAGCAGTACTTC. Translated, it gives CASSLVGQGVYEQYF. The gene calls are TRBV5-1 and TRBJ2-7; 8 bases map to TRBD1. CDR1 and CDR2 from the germline V gene are SGHRS and YFSETQ. The ends lost 0 bases at V and 4 bases at J; junction bases unmatched: 6. The CDR3 extends over 15 amino acids.

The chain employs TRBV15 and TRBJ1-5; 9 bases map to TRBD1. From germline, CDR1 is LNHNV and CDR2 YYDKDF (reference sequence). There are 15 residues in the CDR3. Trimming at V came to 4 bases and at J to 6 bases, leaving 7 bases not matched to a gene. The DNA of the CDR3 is TGTGCCACCAGCACTGGGGGACAGGGCGGTCAGCCCCAGCATTTT. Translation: CATSTGGQGGQPQHF.

CDR3 coding DNA: TGTGCCAGCAGCCCGGGACTAGCGATGCACGAGCAGTACTTC. Translated: CASSPGLAMHEQYF. The V and J genes are TRBV7-2 and TRBJ2-7, with 10 bases identical to TRBD2. V gave up 5 bases and J gave up 5 bases; unmatched junction bases: 6. This CDR3 contains 14 residues. The germline CDR1 and CDR2 sequences are SGHTA and FQGNSA.

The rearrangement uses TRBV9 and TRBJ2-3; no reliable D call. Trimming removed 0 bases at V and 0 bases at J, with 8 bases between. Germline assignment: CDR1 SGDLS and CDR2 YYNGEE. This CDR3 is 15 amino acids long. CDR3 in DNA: TGTGCCAGCAGCGTAGGAGTAACTAGCACAGATACGCAGTATTTT. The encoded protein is CASSVGVTSTDTQYF.

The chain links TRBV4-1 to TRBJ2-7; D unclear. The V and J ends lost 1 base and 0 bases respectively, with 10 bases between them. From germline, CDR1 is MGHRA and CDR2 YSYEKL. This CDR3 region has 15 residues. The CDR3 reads CASSQGTDSSYEQYF. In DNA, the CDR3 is TGCGCCAGCAGCCAAGGTACAGATAGCTCCTACGAGCAGTACTTC.

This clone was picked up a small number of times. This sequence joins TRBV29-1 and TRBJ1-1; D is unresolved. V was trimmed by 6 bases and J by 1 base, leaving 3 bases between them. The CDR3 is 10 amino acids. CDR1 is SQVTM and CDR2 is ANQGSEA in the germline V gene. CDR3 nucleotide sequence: TGCAGCGTCCAGAACACTGAAGCTTTCTTT. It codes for CSVQNTEAFF. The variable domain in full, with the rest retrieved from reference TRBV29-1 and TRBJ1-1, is SAVISQKPSRDICQRGTSLTIQCQVDSQVTMMFWYRQQPGQSLTLIATANQGSEATYESGFVIDKFPISRPNLTFSTLTVSNMSPEDSSIYLCSVQNTEAFFGQGTRLTVV.

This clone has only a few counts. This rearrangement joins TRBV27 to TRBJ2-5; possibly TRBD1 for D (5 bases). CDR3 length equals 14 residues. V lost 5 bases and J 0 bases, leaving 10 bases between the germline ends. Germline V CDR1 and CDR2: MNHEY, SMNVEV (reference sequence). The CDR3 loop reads CASSVTGDQETQYF. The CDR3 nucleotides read TGTGCCAGCAGTGTTACAGGAGACCAAGAGACCCAGTACTTC.

The CDR3 sequence: CASSQMGTGNSYEQYF. CDR3 DNA: TGCGCCAGCAGTCAAATGGGGACAGGGAATTCCTACGAGCAGTACTTC. This chain joins TRBV23-1 and TRBJ2-7; 9 bases map to TRBD1. TRBV23-1 is placed among ORFs of uncertain function. J lost 1 base, V lost 2 bases, and 6 bases had no gene match. This CDR3 has 16 amino acids.

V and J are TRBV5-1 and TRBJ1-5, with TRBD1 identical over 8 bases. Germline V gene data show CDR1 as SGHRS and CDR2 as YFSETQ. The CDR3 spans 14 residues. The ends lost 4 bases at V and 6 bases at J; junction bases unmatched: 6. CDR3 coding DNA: TGCGCCAGCAGCACAGGGACAGGCGTTCAGCCCCAGCATTTT. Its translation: CASSTGTGVQPQHF.

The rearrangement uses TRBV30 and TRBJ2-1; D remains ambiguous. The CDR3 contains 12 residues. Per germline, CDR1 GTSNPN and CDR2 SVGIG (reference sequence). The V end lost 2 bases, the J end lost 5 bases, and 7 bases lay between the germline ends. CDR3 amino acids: CAWSTGDNEQFF. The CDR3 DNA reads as TGTGCCTGGAGTACTGGGGACAATGAGCAGTTCTTC.

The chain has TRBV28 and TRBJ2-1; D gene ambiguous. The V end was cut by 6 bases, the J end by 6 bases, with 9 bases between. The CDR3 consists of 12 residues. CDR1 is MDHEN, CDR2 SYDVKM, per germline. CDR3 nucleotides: TGTGCCAGCAGCAGACCCGTCAATGAGCAGTTCTTC. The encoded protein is CASSRPVNEQFF.

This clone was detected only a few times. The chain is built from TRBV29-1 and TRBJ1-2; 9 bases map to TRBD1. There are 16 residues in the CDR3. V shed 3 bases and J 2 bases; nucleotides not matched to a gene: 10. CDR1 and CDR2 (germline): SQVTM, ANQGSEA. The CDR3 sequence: CSVEQLTGGRNYGYTF. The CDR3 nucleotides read TGCAGCGTTGAGCAACTTACAGGGGGCCGGAACTATGGCTACACCTTC.

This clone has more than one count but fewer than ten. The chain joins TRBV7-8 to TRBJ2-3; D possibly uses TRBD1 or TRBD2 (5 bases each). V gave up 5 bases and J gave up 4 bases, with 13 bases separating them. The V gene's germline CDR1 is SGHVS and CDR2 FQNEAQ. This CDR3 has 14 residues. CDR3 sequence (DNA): TGTGCCAGCAGCCCGAGGGACCGTCCAGATACGCAGTATTTT. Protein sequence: CASSPRDRPDTQYF.

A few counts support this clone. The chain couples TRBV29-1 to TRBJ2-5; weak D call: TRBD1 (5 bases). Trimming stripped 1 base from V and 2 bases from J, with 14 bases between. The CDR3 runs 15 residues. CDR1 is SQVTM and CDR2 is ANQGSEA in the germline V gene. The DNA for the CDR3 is TGCAGCGTTGAAGTAGCCACAGGACGTCAAGAGACCCAGTACTTC. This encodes CSVEVATGRQETQYF.

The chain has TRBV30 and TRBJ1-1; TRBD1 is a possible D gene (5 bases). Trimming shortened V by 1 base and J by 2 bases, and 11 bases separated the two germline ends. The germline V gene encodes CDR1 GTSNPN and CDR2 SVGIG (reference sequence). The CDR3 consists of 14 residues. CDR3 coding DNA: TGTGCCTGGAGTGGCTGGGGCCCAAACACTGAAGCTTTCTTT. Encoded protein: CAWSGWGPNTEAFF.

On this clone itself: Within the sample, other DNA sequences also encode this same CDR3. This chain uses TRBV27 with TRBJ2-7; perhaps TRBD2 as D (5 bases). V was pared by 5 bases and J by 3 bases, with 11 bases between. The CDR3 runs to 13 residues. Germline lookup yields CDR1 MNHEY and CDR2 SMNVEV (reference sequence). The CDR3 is CASSPRGGYEQYF. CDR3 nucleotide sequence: TGTGCCAGCAGTCCCCGTGGAGGCTACGAGCAGTACTTC.

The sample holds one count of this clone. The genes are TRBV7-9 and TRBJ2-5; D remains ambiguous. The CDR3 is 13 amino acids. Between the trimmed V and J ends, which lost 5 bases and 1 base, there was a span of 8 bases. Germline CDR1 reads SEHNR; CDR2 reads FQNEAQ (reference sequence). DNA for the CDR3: TGTGCCAGCAGCCCCGGACCCCAAGAGACCCAGTACTTC. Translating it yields CASSPGPQETQYF.

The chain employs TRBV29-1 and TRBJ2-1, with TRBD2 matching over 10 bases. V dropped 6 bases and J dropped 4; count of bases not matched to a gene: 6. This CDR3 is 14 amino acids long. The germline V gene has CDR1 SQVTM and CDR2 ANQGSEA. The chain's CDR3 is CSVSPSGGYNEQFF. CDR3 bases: TGCAGCGTCAGCCCTAGCGGGGGTTACAATGAGCAGTTCTTC.

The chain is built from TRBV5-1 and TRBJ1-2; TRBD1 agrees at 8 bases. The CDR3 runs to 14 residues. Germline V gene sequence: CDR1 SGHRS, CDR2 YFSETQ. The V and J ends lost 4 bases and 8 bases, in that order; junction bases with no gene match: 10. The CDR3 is CASSLAGGFAGYTF. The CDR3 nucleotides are TGCGCCAGCAGCCTGGCAGGGGGCTTCGCGGGCTACACCTTC.

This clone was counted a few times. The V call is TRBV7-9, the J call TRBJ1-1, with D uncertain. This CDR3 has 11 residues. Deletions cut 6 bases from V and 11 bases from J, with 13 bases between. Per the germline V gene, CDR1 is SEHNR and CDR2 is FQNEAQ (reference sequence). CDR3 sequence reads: CASSGYVRAFF. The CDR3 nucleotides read TGTGCCAGCAGTGGGTATGTACGGGCTTTCTTT.